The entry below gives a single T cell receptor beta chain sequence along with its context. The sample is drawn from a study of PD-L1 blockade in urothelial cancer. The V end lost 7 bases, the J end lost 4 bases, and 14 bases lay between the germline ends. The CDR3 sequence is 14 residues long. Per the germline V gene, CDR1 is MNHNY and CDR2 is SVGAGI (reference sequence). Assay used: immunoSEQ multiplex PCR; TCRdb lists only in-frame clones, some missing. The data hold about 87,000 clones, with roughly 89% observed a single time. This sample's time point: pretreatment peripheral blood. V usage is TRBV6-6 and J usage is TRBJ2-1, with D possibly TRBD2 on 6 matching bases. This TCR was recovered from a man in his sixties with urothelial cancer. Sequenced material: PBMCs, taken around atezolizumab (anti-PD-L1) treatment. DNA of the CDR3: TGTGCCAGCAACGTGGGAGGAGGTTACAATGAGCAGTTCTTC. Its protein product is CASNVGGGYNEQFF.